This entry lists 32 T cell receptor beta chains sequenced from one sample in a study of shared clonotypes between healthy human individuals (dated by TCRdb to between 2020 and 2021). Preparation of the library involved the immunoSEQ multiplex PCR assay. TCRdb mirrors the immuneACCESS table, restricted to in-frame sequences. Some clones are absent from its copies; in checked studies, under half trace to an unresolved V gene, and the reason for the others is unknown. For this sample there are roughly 650,000 clones; 96% appear just once. About 0.11% of the sample is taken by the ten largest. CD8 naive samples were obtained by positive selection for CCR7 among CD45RO-negative cells, yielding a CD45RA+CCR7+ population from which TemRA cells were excluded. The material sequenced was naive CD8+ T cells sorted from blood. The cell subset or site label of this sample denotes: CD45RA+CCR7+. These receptors were collected from a woman in her 30s in good health.

This sequence joins TRBV28 and TRBJ2-4; 7 bases line up with TRBD1. The CDR3 runs 14 residues. In germline, CDR1 is MDHEN, CDR2 SYDVKM. Germline trimming cut 6 bases from V and 10 bases from J; bases unmatched to any gene: 12. In DNA, the CDR3 is TGTGCCAGCAGAGACCGACAGGGTCCCCGGATTCAGTACTTC. It codes for CASRDRQGPRIQYF.

The chain links TRBV30 to TRBJ1-3; no firm D call. This CDR3 region has 12 residues. Looked up from germline, CDR1 is GTSNPN and CDR2 is SVGIG (reference sequence). Trimming shortened V by 5 bases and J by 4 bases, and 9 bases separated the two germline ends. This CDR3 reads CAWVNQGNTIYF. In DNA form, the CDR3 reads TGTGCCTGGGTAAACCAGGGAAACACCATATATTTT.

J is TRBJ2-7 and V is TRBV25-1; 7 positions agree with TRBD1. V dropped 4 bases and J dropped 1; count of bases not matched to a gene: 10. The germline V gene has CDR1 MGHDK and CDR2 SYGVNS. CDR3 length equals 16 residues. In DNA, the CDR3 is TGTGCCAGCAGTGGCACAGGACAGGACCTATCCTACGAGCAGTACTTC. This sequence encodes CASSGTGQDLSYEQYF.

V and J are TRBV19 and TRBJ1-5, with 7 bases fitting TRBD1. Trimming took 6 bases from V and 0 from J; bases not matched to a gene: 5. Germline assignment: CDR1 LNHDA and CDR2 SQIVND (reference sequence). CDR3 length equals 15 residues. The chain's CDR3 is CASSSGGFSNQPQHF. CDR3 bases: TGTGCCAGTAGCTCAGGGGGATTTAGCAATCAGCCCCAGCATTTT.

The rearrangement joins TRBV10-1 to TRBJ2-1; D perhaps matches TRBD2 (7 bases). V was clipped by 0 bases and J by 9 bases, with 18 bases between them. The CDR3 has 16 residues. Germline CDR1 is WNHNN and CDR2 is SYGVQD (reference sequence). The CDR3 loop is CASSESETREGGEQFF. CDR3 nucleotides: TGCGCCAGCAGTGAGTCGGAGACCAGGGAGGGGGGTGAGCAGTTCTTC.

CDR3 amino acids: CASSYRVSNEQFF. CDR3 nucleotides: TGTGCCAGCAGTTACCGGGTGAGCAATGAGCAGTTCTTC. The V gene is TRBV6-6, the J gene TRBJ2-1; D not certain. The CDR3 covers 13 residues. With 2 bases removed from V and 6 bases from J, the gap between germline ends came to 8 bases. From germline, CDR1 is MNHNY and CDR2 SVGAGI (reference sequence).

V is TRBV13 and J is TRBJ2-1; 7 bases are shared with TRBD2. Germline loops: CDR1 PRHDT, CDR2 FYEKMQ (reference sequence). The CDR3 has 13 residues. J gave up 6 bases and V 5 bases, and 4 bases lay outside the gene matches. The CDR3 spells CASSARELNEQFF. Here the CDR3 DNA reads TGTGCCAGCAGCGCGCGGGAGCTCAATGAGCAGTTCTTC.

This sequence joins TRBV10-2 and TRBJ1-1, with a possible D match to TRBD1 (6 bases). The ends were cut back, 1 base at V and 1 base at J, with 13 bases in the middle. The CDR3 spans 16 residues. In germline, CDR1 is WSHSY, CDR2 SAAADI. The CDR3 nucleotides are TGCGCCAGCAGTGAGTTAAAGGGGGGGTGGAACACTGAAGCTTTCTTT. Its translation is CASSELKGGWNTEAFF.

The rearrangement joins TRBV28 to TRBJ2-7, with TRBD1 identical over 7 bases. The ends lost 5 bases at V and 3 bases at J; junction bases unmatched: 1. Germline CDR1 reads MDHEN; CDR2 reads SYDVKM. The CDR3 totals 12 residues. The DNA for the CDR3 is TGTGCCAGCAGTCGGGACAGCTACGAGCAGTACTTC. Translated: CASSRDSYEQYF.

The chain carries TRBV30 and TRBJ2-1, with 8 bases identical to TRBD2. CDR3 length: 15 amino acids. Trimming took 3 bases from V and 7 from J; bases not matched to a gene: 11. From germline, CDR1 is GTSNPN and CDR2 SVGIG (reference sequence). In DNA, the CDR3 is TGTGCCTGGAGCAGCGGGACTAGTGGGTTGAATGAGCAGTTCTTC. Encoded protein: CAWSSGTSGLNEQFF. Full variable domain (outside the CDR3, taken from reference TRBV30 and TRBJ2-1): SQTIHQWPATLVQPVGSPLSLECTVEGTSNPNLYWYRQAAGRGLQLLFYSVGIGQISSEVPQNLSASRPQDRQFILSSKKLLLSDSGFYLCAWSSGTSGLNEQFFGPGTRLTVL.

The V and J genes are TRBV28 and TRBJ2-7; TRBD1 agrees at 7 bases. This CDR3 is built from 14 residues. CDR1 is MDHEN, CDR2 SYDVKM, per germline. V was pared by 7 bases and J by 2 bases, with 8 bases of the junction left unmatched. Here the CDR3 reads CASTPTGTPYEQYF. The CDR3 DNA sequence: TGTGCCAGCACTCCGACAGGGACGCCCTACGAGCAGTACTTC. Looking up the rest from reference TRBV28 and TRBJ2-7 gives the full variable domain: DVKVTQSSRYLVKRTGEKVFLECVQDMDHENMFWYRQDPGLGLRLIYFSYDVKMKEKGDIPEGYSVSREKKERFSLILESASTNQTSMYLCASTPTGTPYEQYFGPGTRLTVT.

This sequence joins TRBV1 and TRBJ1-2; the D call TRBD1 from the table was never checked on the DNA. TRBV1 is shown as a pseudogene. CDR3 length: 17 amino acids. The CDR3 loop reads CTSSQQLRDRDIYGYTF. CDR3 bases: TGCACCAGCAGCCAACAGCTCCGGGACAGAGATATCTATGGCTACACCTTC.

This chain uses TRBV2 with TRBJ2-1; 7 nucleotides match TRBD2. Germline lookup yields CDR1 SNHLY and CDR2 FYNNEI. The CDR3 totals 14 residues. V lost 3 bases to trimming and J lost 6 bases; unmatched junction nucleotides: 5. CDR3 nucleotides: TGTGCCAGCAGTGATGGGCCTAGCGGCAATGAGCAGTTCTTC. Residues: CASSDGPSGNEQFF. The full variable domain, rest sourced from reference TRBV2 and TRBJ2-1, is EPEVTQTPSHQVTQMGQEVILRCVPISNHLYFYWYRQILGQKVEFLVSFYNNEISEKSEIFDDQFSVERPDGSNFTLKIRSTKLEDSAMYFCASSDGPSGNEQFFGPGTRLTVL.

The gene calls are TRBV2 and TRBJ2-7; D call uncertain. The CDR3 contains 15 residues. Per germline, CDR1 SNHLY and CDR2 FYNNEI. The germline V and J ends were trimmed by 1 base and 0 bases, with 10 bases remaining between them. The CDR3 DNA reads as TGTGCCAGCAGTGAAGGGCACGGTTACTCCTACGAGCAGTACTTC. Protein: CASSEGHGYSYEQYF.

The gene calls are TRBV2 and TRBJ1-4; D is uncertain. The CDR3 length is 18 residues. Per the germline V gene, CDR1 is SNHLY and CDR2 is FYNNEI. V was shortened by 0 bases and J by 3 bases, with 17 bases between the two germline ends. In DNA, the CDR3 is TGTGCCAGCAGTGAAGCCCCCGGCAGGCGGACCGCTAATGAAAAACTGTTTTTT. Protein sequence: CASSEAPGRRTANEKLFF.

The rearrangement uses TRBV11-1 and TRBJ2-7; D remains unclear. CDR3 length: 13 amino acids. Trimming pared 5 bases from V and 6 bases from J, leaving 14 bases between. Germline CDR1 is SGHAT and CDR2 is FQDESV (reference sequence). Written as DNA, the CDR3 is TGTGCCAGCAGCCACGGCGAGGTAATCGAGCAGTACTTC. This codes for CASSHGEVIEQYF.

This chain connects TRBV5-5 to TRBJ1-4; D possibly corresponds to TRBD1 (5 bases). The V gene lost 5 bases and the J gene lost 6 bases, with 14 bases spanning the gap. The CDR3 contains 14 residues. Germline CDR1 reads SGHKS; CDR2 reads YYEKEE (reference sequence). The CDR3 is CASRPEMGDEKLFF. Here the CDR3 DNA reads TGTGCCAGCAGACCAGAGATGGGGGATGAAAAACTGTTTTTT.

This clone was picked up one time. The rearrangement links TRBV2 to TRBJ2-1; no reliable D call. Trimming left V 7 bases short and J 4 bases short, with 5 bases between. Germline CDR1 and CDR2: SNHLY and FYNNEI. The CDR3 totals 11 residues. The CDR3 region is CASTEYNEQFF. In DNA form, the CDR3 reads TGTGCCAGCACCGAATACAATGAGCAGTTCTTC.

The chain combines TRBV15 with TRBJ2-1, with D perhaps assigned TRBD1 or TRBD2 (5 bases each). CDR1 and CDR2 from the germline V gene are LNHNV and YYDKDF (reference sequence). The V end lost 3 bases, the J end lost 6 bases, and 21 bases lay between the germline ends. The CDR3 spans 17 residues. CDR3 residues: CATSSASGTGLSNEQFF. The CDR3 DNA follows: TGTGCCACCAGCAGTGCCTCCGGGACCGGCCTCTCCAATGAGCAGTTCTTC.

J is TRBJ1-1 and V is TRBV29-1, with a tentative D call TRBD1 (6 bases). Germline CDR1 reads SQVTM; CDR2 reads ANQGSEA. The V end was cut by 5 bases, the J end by 5 bases, with 27 bases between. The CDR3 totals 17 residues. The CDR3 sequence is CSVNLQGHLGIRTEAFF. The CDR3 nucleotides read TGCAGCGTTAACTTACAGGGCCACCTCGGGATCCGGACTGAAGCTTTCTTT.

The J gene is TRBJ2-2, the V gene TRBV28; 7 nucleotides match TRBD2. Per germline, CDR1 MDHEN and CDR2 SYDVKM. This CDR3 contains 16 residues. V was clipped by 6 bases and J by 5 bases; unmatched bases: 12. CDR3 protein: CASSSASLAATGELFF. As DNA, the CDR3 is TGTGCCAGCAGCTCAGCATCCCTAGCGGCTACCGGGGAGCTGTTTTTT.

The chain employs TRBV5-1 and TRBJ2-1, with 9 positions matching TRBD1. The length of the CDR3 is 16 residues. With V trimmed by 4 bases and J by 3 bases, 8 bases remained unmatched. The germline CDR1 and CDR2 sequences are SGHRS and YFSETQ. The CDR3 DNA reads TGCGCCAGCAGCCCCGGGACAGGGAGCTTCTACAATGAGCAGTTCTTC. Protein: CASSPGTGSFYNEQFF.

The chain couples TRBV19 to TRBJ1-5; TRBD1 matches at 8 bases. J lost 11 bases, V lost 6 bases, and 15 bases had no gene match. This CDR3 contains 15 residues. Germline V gene sequence: CDR1 LNHDA, CDR2 SQIVND (reference sequence). The CDR3, as DNA: TGTGCCAGTAGCCCACAGGGACAGGTGAGTCGAGCCCAGCATTTT. Amino acid sequence: CASSPQGQVSRAQHF.

The V gene is TRBV5-4, the J gene TRBJ2-7; perhaps TRBD1 as D (6 bases). The germline CDR1 and CDR2 sequences are SGHNT and YYREEE (reference sequence). With 2 bases removed from V and 1 base from J, the gap between germline ends came to 7 bases. The CDR3 runs 13 residues. The CDR3 DNA sequence: TGTGCCAGCAGCTTCGGGACATCCTACGAGCAGTACTTC. Amino acid sequence: CASSFGTSYEQYF. Filled out from reference TRBV5-4 and TRBJ2-7, the complete variable domain reads ETGVTQSPTHLIKTRGQQVTLRCSSQSGHNTVSWYQQALGQGPQFIFQYYREEENGRGNFPPRFSGLQFPNYSSELNVNALELDDSALYLCASSFGTSYEQYFGPGTRLTVT.

V is TRBV27 and J is TRBJ2-1; D remains ambiguous. The CDR3 runs 14 residues. Trimming pared 5 bases from V and 3 bases from J, leaving 11 bases between. Germline CDR1 MNHEY, CDR2 SMNVEV (reference sequence). CDR3 in DNA: TGTGCCAGCAGTGTAGGGTCCAACTACAATGAGCAGTTCTTC. It encodes CASSVGSNYNEQFF.

The CDR3 protein is CASSLGPNYGYTF. The CDR3 DNA follows: TGTGCCAGCAGTTTAGGTCCCAACTATGGCTACACCTTC. V usage is TRBV27 and J usage is TRBJ1-2; D not resolved. The CDR3 contains 13 residues. CDR1 MNHEY and CDR2 SMNVEV come from the germline V gene (reference sequence). V lost 2 bases and J 2 bases, leaving 6 bases between the germline ends.

The chain carries TRBV28 and TRBJ2-7; 9 bases agree with TRBD1. The CDR3 is 14 residues long. The germline gives CDR1 MDHEN, CDR2 SYDVKM. The V segment lost 3 bases and the J segment 7 bases; nucleotides outside the gene matches: 7. As DNA, the CDR3 is TGTGCCAGCAGTTTCCGGGACAGGGCTGGGGAGCAGTACTTC. This encodes CASSFRDRAGEQYF.

The V gene is TRBV7-2, the J gene TRBJ1-5, with D uncertain. Germline CDR1 SGHTA, CDR2 FQGNSA. There are 13 residues in the CDR3. V was pared by 5 bases and J by 1 base, with 6 bases between. Here the CDR3 reads CASSQRSNQPQHF. As DNA, the CDR3 is TGTGCCAGCAGCCAGCGGAGCAATCAGCCCCAGCATTTT.

This clone was seen more than once but under ten times. The rearrangement links TRBV6-5 to TRBJ1-2, with D unresolved. The CDR3 runs 13 residues. With 5 bases removed from V and 4 bases from J, the gap between germline ends came to 11 bases. Germline V gene lookup returns CDR1 MNHEY and CDR2 SVGAGI. The CDR3 DNA reads as TGTGCCAGCAGTCCGGCCCTCAGCTATGGCTACACCTTC. It yields the protein CASSPALSYGYTF.

The rearrangement joins TRBV28 to TRBJ1-5; D gene uncertain. The CDR3 spans 12 residues. Trimming left V 10 bases short and J 4 bases short, with 11 bases between. CDR1 is MDHEN, CDR2 SYDVKM, per germline. The CDR3 DNA reads TGTGCCACCAAGTTAGGGAATCAGCCCCAGCATTTT. It encodes CATKLGNQPQHF.

This clone was seen once. The chain uses TRBV4-1 and TRBJ1-1; no clear D. The CDR3 contains 14 residues. The V gene's germline CDR1 is MGHRA and CDR2 YSYEKL. Trimming cost V 3 bases and J 4 bases, with 12 bases left between them. The CDR3 bases are TGCGCCAGCAGCCAGAACCCCAGTACCACTGAAGCTTTCTTT. It encodes CASSQNPSTTEAFF.

The chain employs TRBV9 and TRBJ2-7; the D gene is possibly TRBD1 (5 bases). V was trimmed by 0 bases and J by 3 bases, leaving 10 bases between them. Germline values: CDR1 SGDLS, CDR2 YYNGEE. This CDR3 region has 14 residues. CDR3 coding DNA: TGTGCCAGCAGCGTAGCAGGGAACGACTACGAGCAGTACTTC. Protein sequence: CASSVAGNDYEQYF.